This T cell receptor (beta chain) was sequenced in a study of T-cell reconstitution after alpha-beta-depleted transplantation in children. This clonotype was counted a few times. The antigen is unknown. Unique molecular identifiers featured in how the TCRbeta library was prepared. Each CDR3 protein is one row after TCRdb ran MiXCR on the PCR reads. The sample has 130,000 to 150,000 distinct CDR3 sequences, 8.5% to 10% seen once. Study-level points and caveats: Surviving recipient T cells and thymic progenitors produced the high day-60 TCRbeta diversity seen in some patients. A year had passed since transplant, and T-cell counts and diversity by then came mostly from newly produced T cells. Reportedly, alpha-beta T cells present about two months post-transplant originated from several hundred expanded clones of graft origin.

Germline V gene data show CDR1 as MDHEN and CDR2 as SYDVKM. There are 19 residues in the CDR3. Between the trimmed V and J ends, which lost 4 bases and 3 bases, there was a span of 28 bases. Sequenced material: PBMCs, mostly from graft donor cells, taken 180 days after TCRalphabeta/CD19-depleted stem cell transplant. The TCR was taken from a female patient aged 2 to 10 who had a stem cell transplant for congenital amegakaryocytic thrombocytopenia, so the T cells may come from the graft donor. The chain uses TRBV28 and TRBJ2-7, with a tentative D call TRBD1 (6 bases). The CDR3 region is CASSSVRDTAIQSLYEQYF. The CDR3 nucleotides read TGTGCCAGCAGTTCTGTCCGGGACACCGCAATCCAGTCCCTCTACGAGCAGTACTTC. Combining the CDR3 with reference TRBV28 and TRBJ2-7 gives the whole variable domain DVKVTQSSRYLVKRTGEKVFLECVQDMDHENMFWYRQDPGLGLRLIYFSYDVKMKEKGDIPEGYSVSREKKERFSLILESASTNQTSMYLCASSSVRDTAIQSLYEQYFGPGTRLTVT.